The 4 T cell receptor beta chains below all came from one sample that was sequenced in a study of Ad26.COV2.S vaccination and SARS-CoV-2 variants. Specified treatment: 15 to 20 received Ad26.COV2.S at low or high dose, single or two shots; 5 received placebo; per-sample allocation not given. Samples analyzed were those drawn on day 63 after the first vaccine or placebo injection. The protocol was immunoSEQ multiplex PCR, while the TCRdb copy is restricted to in-frame clones and leaves out a portion. The repertoire has 350,000 to 400,000 clones, around 85% of them found once; the top ten carry 3% to 4.5%. The material sequenced was peripheral blood, taken in a trial of Ad26.COV2.S vaccine versus placebo. The receptors were sampled from a person aged 18 to 65 who received the Ad26.COV2.S COVID-19 vaccine or a placebo.

The chain combines TRBV9 with TRBJ2-7; D is unclear. Trimming cost V 0 bases and J 4 bases, with 11 bases left between them. The CDR3 runs 14 residues. Germline V gives CDR1 SGDLS, CDR2 YYNGEE. The CDR3 sequence is CASSVAFDAYEQYF. CDR3 nucleotides: TGTGCCAGCAGCGTAGCTTTCGACGCGTACGAGCAGTACTTC. Together with reference TRBV9 and TRBJ2-7, the CDR3 gives the full variable domain: DSGVTQTPKHLITATGQRVTLRCSPRSGDLSVYWYQQSLDQGLQFLIQYYNGEERAKGNILERFSAQQFPDLHSELNLSSLELGDSALYFCASSVAFDAYEQYFGPGTRLTVT.

The chain is built from TRBV29-1 and TRBJ1-1; D gene ambiguous. Germline CDR1 SQVTM, CDR2 ANQGSEA. This CDR3 contains 12 residues. V was shortened by 7 bases and J by 4 bases, with 13 bases between the two germline ends. The CDR3 bases are TGCAGCGCCATTCAAGTTCCCACTGAAGCTTTCTTT. This gives the protein CSAIQVPTEAFF.

This clone occurred once. The V call is TRBV7-9, the J call TRBJ2-6, with 7 bases fitting TRBD2. J was trimmed by 0 bases and V by 5 bases; bases with no gene match: 13. The CDR3 has 19 amino acids. Germline CDR1 reads SEHNR; CDR2 reads FQNEAQ (reference sequence). CDR3 protein: CASSPGSSGLSSGANVLTF. The CDR3 region has the DNA TGTGCCAGCAGCCCGGGGAGTAGCGGGCTGAGCTCTGGGGCCAACGTCCTGACTTTC.

J is TRBJ2-1 and V is TRBV3-1 (or the pseudogene TRBV3-2); the match to TRBD2 covers 9 bases. CDR3 length: 15 amino acids. Trimming took 1 base from V and 5 from J; bases not matched to a gene: 3. The germline V gene encodes CDR1 LGHDT and CDR2 YNNKEL (reference sequence). The CDR3 here is CASSQGLAANNEQFF. DNA of the CDR3: TGTGCCAGCAGCCAAGGACTAGCGGCCAACAATGAGCAGTTCTTC.